The clone carrying this T cell receptor beta chain was detected once. What it recognizes is unknown. The study sequenced cultured CD4+ T cell DNA using the Oncomine TCR Beta short-read assay. TCRdb called the PCR reads again in MiXCR, with one record for every CDR3 protein. The data show more than 15,000 distinct CDR3 sequences, about 55% seen once. V dropped 3 bases and J dropped 8; count of bases not matched to a gene: 9. The CDR3 sequence is 16 residues long. Germline assignment: CDR1 MDHEN and CDR2 SYDVKM. As to treatment: approximately 10-day PBMC culture with coronavirus spike peptide pools or control peptides (ViraFEST assay). After being plated at over 1.5 million per well, PBMCs were cultured with approximately 9.9 IU/ml IL-2 and about 10 ug/ml peptide pools. These data originate in a study of vaccination and CD4 T cells after COVID-19. Overall study: The convalescent population consisted of six males and four females, two of whom were of Hispanic ethnicity.

General study results and limits: Data came from relatively few convalescent patients and lacked early post-infection timepoints.

J is TRBJ1-4 and V is TRBV28; 10 positions agree with TRBD1. Sequenced material: CD4+ T cells from blood, cultured in vitro. The origin of this receptor is a human donor who had recovered from COVID-19. The CDR3 loop reads CASSFRPGQGKEKLFF. CDR3 in DNA: TGTGCCAGCAGTTTCCGCCCGGGACAGGGGAAGGAAAAACTGTTTTTT. The complete variable domain, with remaining parts taken from reference TRBV28 and TRBJ1-4, reads DVKVTQSSRYLVKRTGEKVFLECVQDMDHENMFWYRQDPGLGLRLIYFSYDVKMKEKGDIPEGYSVSREKKERFSLILESASTNQTSMYLCASSFRPGQGKEKLFFGSGTQLSVL.